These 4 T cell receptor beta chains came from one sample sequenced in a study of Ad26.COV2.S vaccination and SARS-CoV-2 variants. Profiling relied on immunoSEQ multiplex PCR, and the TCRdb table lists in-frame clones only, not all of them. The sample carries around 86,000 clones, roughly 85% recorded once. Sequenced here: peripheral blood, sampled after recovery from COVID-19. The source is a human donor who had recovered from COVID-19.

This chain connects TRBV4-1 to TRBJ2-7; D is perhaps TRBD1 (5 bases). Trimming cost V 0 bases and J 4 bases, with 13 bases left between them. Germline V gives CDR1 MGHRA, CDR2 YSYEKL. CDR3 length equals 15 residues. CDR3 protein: CASSQDPGRVYEQYF. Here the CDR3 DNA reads TGCGCCAGCAGCCAAGATCCGGGCAGGGTGTACGAGCAGTACTTC.

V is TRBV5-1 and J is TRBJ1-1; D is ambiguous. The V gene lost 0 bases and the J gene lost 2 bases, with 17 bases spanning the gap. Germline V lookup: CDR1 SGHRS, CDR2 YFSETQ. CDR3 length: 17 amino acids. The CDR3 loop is CASSLVSPWLFNTEAFF. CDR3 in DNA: TGCGCCAGCAGCTTGGTATCTCCCTGGCTCTTCAACACTGAAGCTTTCTTT.

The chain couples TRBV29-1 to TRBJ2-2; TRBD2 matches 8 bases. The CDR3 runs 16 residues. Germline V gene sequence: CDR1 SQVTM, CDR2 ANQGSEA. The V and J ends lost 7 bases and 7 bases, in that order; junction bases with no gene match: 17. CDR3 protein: CSARLILGAGGGELFF. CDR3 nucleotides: TGCAGCGCAAGACTGATACTCGGGGCGGGAGGCGGGGAGCTGTTTTTT.

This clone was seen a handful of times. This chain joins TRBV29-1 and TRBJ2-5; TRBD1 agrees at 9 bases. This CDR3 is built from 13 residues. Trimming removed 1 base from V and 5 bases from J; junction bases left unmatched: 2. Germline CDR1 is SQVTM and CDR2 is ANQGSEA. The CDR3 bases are TGCAGCGTTGAAGGGACAGGGGTTGAGACCCAGTACTTC. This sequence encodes CSVEGTGVETQYF.